This T cell receptor beta chain was sequenced for a study of regulatory T cells in long-lasting Graves disease. Documented time point: newly diagnosed GD, antithyroid drugs for less than 3 months. TCR sequences were obtained from RNA taken from PBMCs. This clonotype was picked up many times. CDR3-region Arm-PCR and iRepertoire HTBI primers produced the TCR beta libraries. TCRdb called the multiplex PCR reads again in MiXCR, with one record for every CDR3 protein. The table lists some 450,000 distinct CDR3 sequences, around 17% of them singletons. Another study also made use of these data, one on T cells in Graves' hyperthyroidism and ophthalmopathy. That work adds: Stable hyperthyroidism: no ophthalmopathy progression over 18 months of follow-up. Not enrolled were patients with uncontrolled infection, other autoimmune disease, pregnancy or lactation.

The receptor was isolated from a woman aged 30 to 39 with Graves disease. Sequencing used peripheral blood mononuclear cells (PBMCs), obtained at new diagnosis, from a patient treated with antithyroid drugs.

The CDR3 DNA is TGTGCCAGCTCACTAGGACAGGGCTGGAACACTGAAGCTTTCTTT. Its protein product is CASSLGQGWNTEAFF. The rearrangement joins TRBV18 to TRBJ1-1; TRBD1 aligns across 8 bases. The CDR3 sequence is 15 residues long. The junction had 5 bases not matched to a gene; V was cut back by 4 bases and J by 1 base. Per germline, CDR1 KGHSH and CDR2 LQKENI.